This note documents a single TCR beta chain sequence. Its target is unknown. Primers included in the PCR were 60 Vbeta and 13 Jbeta primers. TCRdb keeps only in-frame clones here, not all; method: immunoSEQ multiplex PCR. Counted here are about 110,000 clones, 71% occurring once; the ten biggest clones make up roughly 2.8%. V lost 6 bases to trimming and J lost 5 bases; unmatched junction nucleotides: 4. Germline V gene sequence: CDR1 SNHLY, CDR2 FYNNEI. The CDR3 is 14 amino acids. The data were taken from a study of cytomegalovirus exposure and HLA in healthy donors. Overall study findings and caveats: TCR association rates varied by HLA locus in a later analysis, with DRB1 highest and HLA-C lowest. In a later analysis, TCR beta V- and J-gene trimming showed a link to a missense DCLRE1C variant. Researchers reported from a later analysis that most CMV-associated TCR beta chains appeared HLA-restricted.

This cohort consisted of healthy bone marrow donors. The specimen sequenced was PBMCs. The TCR was taken from a female donor in good health and CMV-seronegative. The chain links TRBV2 to TRBJ1-5, with TRBD1 identical over 10 bases. CDR3 sequence (DNA): TGTGCCAGCAGCGCGGACAGGGGGTATCAGCCCCAGCATTTT. Protein: CASSADRGYQPQHF.